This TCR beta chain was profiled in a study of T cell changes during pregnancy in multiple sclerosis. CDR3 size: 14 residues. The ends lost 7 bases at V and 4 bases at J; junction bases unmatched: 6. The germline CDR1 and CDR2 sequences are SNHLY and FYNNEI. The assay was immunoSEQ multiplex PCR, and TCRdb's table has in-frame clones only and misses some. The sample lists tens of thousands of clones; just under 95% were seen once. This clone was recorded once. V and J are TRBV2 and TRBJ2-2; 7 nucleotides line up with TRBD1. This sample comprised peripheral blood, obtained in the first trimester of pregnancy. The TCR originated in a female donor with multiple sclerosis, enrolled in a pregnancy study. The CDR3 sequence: CASKGQARTGELFF. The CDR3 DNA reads TGTGCCAGCAAAGGACAGGCTCGCACCGGGGAGCTGTTTTTT.